This TCR beta chain was documented in a study of T cells in Graves' hyperthyroidism and ophthalmopathy. Points from the study as a whole: The model predicted ophthalmopathy a median 6.5 months before onset.

V lost 6 bases and J lost 1, with 10 bases in between. Germline CDR1 and CDR2: MNHEY and SMNVEV (reference sequence). This CDR3 has 14 amino acids. This clonotype is termed medium-sized. Its target is unknown. It was RNA transcripts that yielded the amplified TCR beta CDR3 regions. First-round RT-PCR targeting the TCR CDR3 was performed with the HTBI primer set. MiXCR, run by TCRdb on the multiplex PCR reads, gives a single entry per CDR3 protein. Among around 300,000 distinct CDR3 sequences listed, roughly 15% were seen once. This receptor was identified in a woman aged 45-60 years with Graves' hyperthyroidism that later progressed to Graves' ophthalmopathy. This chain connects TRBV27 to TRBJ1-5; no firm D call. Sequenced sample: blood. The CDR3 is CASRSLGSNQPQHF. CDR3 coding DNA: TGTGCCAGCAGATCCTTGGGGAGCAATCAGCCCCAGCATTTT.